The following is a T cell receptor beta chain sequence with its context. The CDR3 is 16 residues long. Per germline, CDR1 SGHDT and CDR2 YYEEEE. The junction had 6 bases not matched to a gene; V was cut back by 0 bases and J by 3 bases. Assay used: immunoSEQ multiplex PCR; TCRdb lists only in-frame clones, some missing. In the table there are some 93,000 clones, 95% of which are singletons. This specimen belongs to a study of technical replicates of blood from a few donors. The sequence came from a human donor in good health. The sequenced sample consisted of T cells isolated from PBMCs. The chain employs TRBV5-6 and TRBJ1-5; 7 bases agree with TRBD1. CDR3 nucleotides: TGTGCCAGCAGCTTGGCCGGGACAGCCAACAATCAGCCCCAGCATTTT. Translating it yields CASSLAGTANNQPQHF.